Listed below are T cell receptor beta chains from one sample, sequenced in a study of blood T cell repertoires in COVID-19. Assay: immunoSEQ multiplex PCR; the TCRdb copy retains only in-frame clones and omits some. The repertoire consists of 75,000 to 95,000 clones, with roughly 78% occurring once and the leading ten covering roughly 5%. Material for sequencing was peripheral blood. These receptor sequences come from a woman of 80 years or more with active or convalescent COVID-19. The CDR3 runs from the conserved cysteine through the conserved F or W. The D gene is left open where the match is weak. Clone size is stated in some rows and not others, as once, few, many or a class when expanded.

cdr3_nt cdr3_aa d_call v_call clone_size j_call
TGTGCCAGCAGCTATCCGGGGGGAGGTGGAGAGACCCAGTACTTC CASSYPGGGGETQYF TRBD2 TRBV7-2 once TRBJ2-5
TGTGCCAGCAGCTTAGTGGGCCTAGCAGGAGATACGCAGTATTTT CASSLVGLAGDTQYF . TRBV11-2 . TRBJ2-3
TGTGCCAGCAGCCTCGTGGGACAGAGCTACGAGCAGTACTTC CASSLVGQSYEQYF TRBD1 TRBV5-5 . TRBJ2-7
TGTGCCAGCAGCCCCCGGGTGGCGGGGGGAATCACCGGGGAGCTGTTTTTT CASSPRVAGGITGELFF TRBD2 TRBV7-6 few TRBJ2-2
TGCGCCAGCAGCCAAGTTGGAGCGGGAGCTTCTGGGGCCAACGTCCTGACTTTC CASSQVGAGASGANVLTF TRBD2 TRBV4-1 . TRBJ2-6
TGCAGCGTCGGGGGGACCCAGGGTCAGCCCCAGCATTTT CSVGGTQGQPQHF . TRBV29-1 . TRBJ1-5
TGTGCCAGCAGCTTGAGTCTGGCGTGGGAGCGCCCAGATACGCAGTATTTT CASSLSLAWERPDTQYF . TRBV5-4 . TRBJ2-3
TGCGCCAGCAGCGAAACCCGACAGGGAGGAACTGAAGCTTTCTTT CASSETRQGGTEAFF TRBD1 TRBV5-1 . TRBJ1-1
TGTGCCAGCTCATCATTCCGGGACACTCCAGGCCACGAGCAGTACTTC CASSSFRDTPGHEQYF . TRBV18 . TRBJ2-7
TGTGCCAGCTCACCCGGACTAGCGGGGGGAGAGACCCAGTACTTC CASSPGLAGGETQYF TRBD2 TRBV18 few TRBJ2-5
TGCGCCAGCAGCCCGGGACAGCCCGCAGGAGAGAATGGCTACACCTTC CASSPGQPAGENGYTF TRBD1 TRBV5-1 . TRBJ1-2
TGTGCCAGCAGTTCTGACAGGAGGACTGAAGCTTTCTTT CASSSDRRTEAFF . TRBV5-6 few TRBJ1-1
TGTGCCAGCAGCTTAACAGGGACAGGATCCATTCAGTACTTC CASSLTGTGSIQYF TRBD1 TRBV7-3 . TRBJ2-4
TGTGCCAGCGGACAGGGAGAAGGCTACACCTTC CASGQGEGYTF TRBD1 TRBV19 . TRBJ1-2
TGTGCCAGCAGCTTAGGTGGGGGACTAGTTGATGAGCAGTTCTTC CASSLGGGLVDEQFF TRBD2 TRBV7-6 . TRBJ2-1
TGTGCCAGCAGTTACTCCCGACAGGGAGGCTATGGCTACACCTTC CASSYSRQGGYGYTF TRBD1 TRBV2 few TRBJ1-2
TGCAGCGTTGGGGCAGGGGGCACAGATACGCAGTATTTT CSVGAGGTDTQYF . TRBV29-1 . TRBJ2-3
TGTGCCAGTAGTGAACAGGGGAATTATGGCTACACCTTC CASSEQGNYGYTF TRBD1 TRBV19 . TRBJ1-2
TGCAGCGTTGAAAGGACAGTCCAAGAGACCCAGTACTTC CSVERTVQETQYF . TRBV29-1 . TRBJ2-5
TGTGCCAGCAGGGGGGGACAGGGGGTTGTTCAGCCCCAGCATTTT CASRGGQGVVQPQHF TRBD1 TRBV28 . TRBJ1-5
TGCGCCAGCAGCCAAGCACCACAGGGGTACGAGCAGTACTTC CASSQAPQGYEQYF TRBD1 TRBV4-1 . TRBJ2-7
TGTGCCAGCAGCTTGGAAGGACTAGCGGGGGGCCTCTTCACAGATACGCAGTATTTT CASSLEGLAGGLFTDTQYF TRBD2 TRBV7-2 . TRBJ2-3
TGTGCCAGCAGCTTAGACGGGACTAGCAGTTCCTACGAGCAGTACTTC CASSLDGTSSSYEQYF TRBD2 TRBV7-2 . TRBJ2-7
TGTGCCCTCCACGGGGGGGCAAAGTCCTACGAGCAGTACTTC CALHGGAKSYEQYF TRBD2 TRBV9 . TRBJ2-7
TGTGCCAGCAGTTACTCAGACAGGGTTTACGAGCAGTACTTC CASSYSDRVYEQYF TRBD1 TRBV6-2/TRBV6-3 few TRBJ2-7
TGTGCCAGCAGCCGGACAGGGTGGACCGGGGAGCTGTTTTTT CASSRTGWTGELFF TRBD1 TRBV7-2 once TRBJ2-2
TGTGCCTCGGAGGGTACTAGCGGGAGTGTCCCCCACAATGAGCAGTTCTTC CASEGTSGSVPHNEQFF TRBD2 TRBV28 . TRBJ2-1
TGTGCCACACGCGGACTCTACGAGCAGTACTTC CATRGLYEQYF . TRBV21-1 once TRBJ2-7
TGCGCCAGCAGTGGCTCCAGCTCCTACGAGCAGTACTTC CASSGSSSYEQYF . TRBV10-1 . TRBJ2-7
TGCGCCAGCAGCTGGGGTACAGGGAGGAACACTGAAGCTTTCTTT CASSWGTGRNTEAFF . TRBV5-1 . TRBJ1-1
TGTGCCAGCAGTCGAGGCCGACAGGGGGGTAATCAGCCCCAGCATTTT CASSRGRQGGNQPQHF TRBD1 TRBV2 once TRBJ1-5
TGTGCCACCAGCAGAGATCGAGCGTGGGAGACCCAGTACTTC CATSRDRAWETQYF . TRBV15 . TRBJ2-5
TGTGCCAGCAGCTTAGTTTCGGGTCCGGGACTAGCTTTCAATGAGCAGTTCTTC CASSLVSGPGLAFNEQFF TRBD2 TRBV7-2 few TRBJ2-1
TGTGCCAGCAGTTCGGCAGGGAGGCGTGGCTACACCTTC CASSSAGRRGYTF . TRBV12-3/TRBV12-4 . TRBJ1-2
TGTGCCAGCAGTCCTGACAGTCTGAACACTGAAGCTTTCTTT CASSPDSLNTEAFF . TRBV7-8 . TRBJ1-1
TGTGCCAGCGCGCAATCGGAGACCCAGTACTTC CASAQSETQYF . TRBV7-3 few TRBJ2-5
TGTGCCAGCAGGTTCGTGAGGAGCTCCTACGAGCAGTACTTC CASRFVRSSYEQYF . TRBV6-5 . TRBJ2-7
TGCAGCGTTGAAGGGGCGTCTGGGGCCAACGTCCTGACTTTC CSVEGASGANVLTF . TRBV29-1 . TRBJ2-6
TGTGCCAGCAGTCCCCGACACCCACAGGGGTCCCATAATTCACCCCTCCACTTT CASSPRHPQGSHNSPLHF TRBD1 TRBV27 . TRBJ1-6
TGCGCCAGCAGCTTGGGCGGGGGGGCCGGTCAAGAGACCCAGTACTTC CASSLGGGAGQETQYF TRBD2 TRBV5-1 . TRBJ2-5
TGTGCCAGCAGCCAAAGGACTAGCGGAGCGTACCAAGAGACCCAGTACTTC CASSQRTSGAYQETQYF TRBD2 TRBV4-2 . TRBJ2-5
TGTGCCAGCAGTTTACGGACAGGGCCCTATGGCTACACCTTC CASSLRTGPYGYTF TRBD1 TRBV28 . TRBJ1-2
TGTGCCAGCAGCTTGTGGAGGGCTGGGGCCAACGTCCTGACTTTC CASSLWRAGANVLTF . TRBV5-4 . TRBJ2-6
TGCGCCAGCAGCTTCAGGGGAGACTATGGCTACACCTTC CASSFRGDYGYTF . TRBV5-1 . TRBJ1-2
TGTGCCAGCGCTAAAGAGAATAGCAATCAGCCCCAGCATTTT CASAKENSNQPQHF . TRBV7-2 . TRBJ1-5
TGTGCCAGCAGCCCCGGGACAAGCAATGAAAAACTGTTTTTT CASSPGTSNEKLFF . TRBV6-6 . TRBJ1-4
TGTGCCAGCAGTTTCGGGGAGACCCAGTACTTC CASSFGETQYF . TRBV12-3/TRBV12-4 . TRBJ2-5
TGTGCCAGCAGCCCCCGGACCGGGAGCGCCCTAGCCAAAAACATTCAGTACTTC CASSPRTGSALAKNIQYF . TRBV3-1/TRBV3-2 . TRBJ2-4
TGCGCCAGCAGCCATTGGACAGGGGGCTTAACAGATACGCAGTATTTT CASSHWTGGLTDTQYF TRBD1 TRBV4-3 . TRBJ2-3
TGTGCCAGTAGTATAGTGGGCATAGCGGGGGGCGCGACGGTAGAGACCCAGTACTTC CASSIVGIAGGATVETQYF TRBD2 TRBV19 . TRBJ2-5
TGTGCCAGCAGCTTATTTGGGACAGGGAGTAGGGAGACCCAGTACTTC CASSLFGTGSRETQYF TRBD1 TRBV13 . TRBJ2-5
TGTGCCAGCAGCCACTCGGACAGGGGAGATCAGCCCCAGCATTTT CASSHSDRGDQPQHF TRBD1 TRBV7-9 . TRBJ1-5
TGTGCCAGCAGTTACTCGGCGGGGGGCCCATACGAGCAGTACTTC CASSYSAGGPYEQYF TRBD2 TRBV6-5 . TRBJ2-7